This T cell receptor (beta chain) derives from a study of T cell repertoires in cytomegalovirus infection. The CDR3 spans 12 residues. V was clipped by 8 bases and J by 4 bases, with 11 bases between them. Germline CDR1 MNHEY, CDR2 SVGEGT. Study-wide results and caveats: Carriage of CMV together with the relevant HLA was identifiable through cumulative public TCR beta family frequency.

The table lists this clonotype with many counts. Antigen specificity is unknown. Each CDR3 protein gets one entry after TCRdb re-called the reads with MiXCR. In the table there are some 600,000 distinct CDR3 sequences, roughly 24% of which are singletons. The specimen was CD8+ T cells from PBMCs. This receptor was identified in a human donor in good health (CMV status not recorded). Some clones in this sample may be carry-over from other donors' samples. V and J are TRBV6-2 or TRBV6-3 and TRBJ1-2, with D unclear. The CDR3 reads CASQDGGYGYTF. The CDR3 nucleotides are TGTGCCAGCCAGGACGGAGGCTATGGCTACACCTTC.